Listed below are T cell receptor beta chains from one sample, sequenced in a study of cytomegalovirus exposure and HLA in healthy donors. Repertoires were generated with immunoSEQ multiplex PCR, while TCRdb's copy carries only in-frame clones and drops some. The sample has 90,000 to 100,000 clones; 78% are singletons. Sequences were obtained from PBMCs. These receptors all come from a woman aged 60-75 years in good health and CMV-seronegative. Both conserved end residues are part of each CDR3.

j_gene: TRBJ2-3
v_gene: TRBV7-2
CDR3aa: CASSLEGTGGVTDTQYF

j_gene: TRBJ1-1
v_gene: TRBV27
CDR3aa: CASSFPGTTNTEAFF

j_gene: TRBJ2-1
v_gene: TRBV5-1
CDR3aa: CASSFGPSGNEQFF

j_gene: TRBJ2-7
v_gene: TRBV28
CDR3aa: CASSLNRGPLTSYEQYF

j_gene: TRBJ2-1
v_gene: TRBV5-1
CDR3aa: CASSLGLAVNEQFF

j_gene: TRBJ1-4
v_gene: TRBV21-1
CDR3aa: CASNKWTGPNEKLFF

j_gene: TRBJ2-3
v_gene: TRBV7-9
CDR3aa: CSSSLRLAGSTDTQYF

j_gene: TRBJ1-5
v_gene: TRBV7-2
CDR3aa: CASSLTGQGGRQPQHF

j_gene: TRBJ2-7
v_gene: TRBV6-6
CDR3aa: CASSPSASGSPYEQYF

j_gene: TRBJ1-2
v_gene: TRBV4-3
CDR3aa: CASSQDGGNYGYTF

j_gene: TRBJ1-1
v_gene: TRBV2
CDR3aa: CASSPRQLTEAFF

j_gene: TRBJ2-1
v_gene: TRBV9
CDR3aa: CASSAASRYNEQFF

j_gene: TRBJ1-1
v_gene: TRBV2
CDR3aa: CASSEALRGGTEAFF

j_gene: TRBJ1-4
v_gene: TRBV4-1
CDR3aa: CASSQAPDSPWVNEKLFF

j_gene: TRBJ2-7
v_gene: TRBV4-1
CDR3aa: CASSQEPGQGWEQYF

j_gene: TRBJ1-1
v_gene: TRBV29-1
CDR3aa: CSVIGAALNTEAFF

j_gene: TRBJ1-1
v_gene: TRBV4-1
CDR3aa: CASSQDEAGLAEAFF

j_gene: TRBJ2-5
v_gene: TRBV5-6
CDR3aa: CASSQGVPRTPQETQYF

j_gene: TRBJ1-4
v_gene: TRBV5-1
CDR3aa: CASNNRDRDNEKLFF

j_gene: TRBJ2-7
v_gene: TRBV30
CDR3aa: CAWRAGGPGEQYF

j_gene: TRBJ2-7
v_gene: TRBV7-2
CDR3aa: CASSLGTGDGQYF

j_gene: TRBJ1-1
v_gene: TRBV20-1
CDR3aa: CSAAAGVEAFF

j_gene: TRBJ2-3
v_gene: TRBV19
CDR3aa: CASSILLTSGKTDTQYF

j_gene: TRBJ2-1
v_gene: TRBV6-1
CDR3aa: CASSEGQGTYNEQFF

j_gene: TRBJ2-1
v_gene: TRBV7-9
CDR3aa: CASSWDRGKGYNEQFF

j_gene: TRBJ2-5
v_gene: TRBV6-5
CDR3aa: CASSWHRGLSQETQYF

j_gene: TRBJ1-1
v_gene: TRBV19
CDR3aa: CASSPRNTEAFF

j_gene: TRBJ2-1
v_gene: TRBV5-1
CDR3aa: CASSLDRLAGDYNEQFF

j_gene: TRBJ2-7
v_gene: TRBV19
CDR3aa: CASSIQGANDEQYF

j_gene: TRBJ1-1
v_gene: TRBV5-1
CDR3aa: CASTAREDTEAFF

j_gene: TRBJ1-5
v_gene: TRBV10-2
CDR3aa: CASRRTGANNQPQHF

j_gene: TRBJ1-4
v_gene: TRBV19
CDR3aa: CATSPSNRVINEKLFF

j_gene: TRBJ1-4
v_gene: TRBV7-9
CDR3aa: CASSSSRRATNEKLFF

j_gene: TRBJ2-7
v_gene: TRBV4-1
CDR3aa: CASSPGTSGSREQYF

j_gene: TRBJ2-7
v_gene: TRBV29-1
CDR3aa: CSVGTGTGGEQYF

j_gene: TRBJ2-5
v_gene: TRBV7-8
CDR3aa: CASSSGTRGGQETQYF

j_gene: TRBJ2-7
v_gene: TRBV10-3
CDR3aa: CATQRSNPGQGEEEQYF

j_gene: TRBJ2-5
v_gene: TRBV6-1
CDR3aa: CASSPGSWATQYF

j_gene: TRBJ2-3
v_gene: TRBV5-6
CDR3aa: CASSASRTSGSTDTQYF

j_gene: TRBJ1-3
v_gene: TRBV7-2
CDR3aa: CASSSGSLQGTGNTIYF

j_gene: TRBJ1-3
v_gene: TRBV9
CDR3aa: CASSVASGDGNTIYF

j_gene: TRBJ1-4
v_gene: TRBV19
CDR3aa: CASSIGSGSRNEKLFF

j_gene: TRBJ1-2
v_gene: TRBV7-2
CDR3aa: CASSREGHYGYTF

j_gene: TRBJ1-4
v_gene: TRBV13
CDR3aa: CASSTRFRDRIGETEKLFF

j_gene: TRBJ1-6
v_gene: TRBV30
CDR3aa: CAWSVQGIPLHF

j_gene: TRBJ2-5
v_gene: TRBV15
CDR3aa: CATSGGRETQYF